These T cell receptor beta chains were read from a single sample in a study of T cell repertoires in ileal Crohn's disease. TCRdb's table, derived via immunoSEQ multiplex PCR, lists solely in-frame clones and lacks some. The data hold about 8,000 clones, with 75% to 85% observed a single time. Sequencing was done on a sample of ileal tissue. These receptors were taken from an adult with Crohn's disease. The CDR3 runs from the conserved cysteine through the conserved F or W. D genes are given only for firm matches. Some rows mark clone size as missing; the rest say once, few, many or name a class of expanded clone.

v_gene: TRBV6-1
j_gene: TRBJ1-2
abundance: -
d_gene: TRBD1
CDR3aa: CASSETGGDYGYTF
CDR3nt: TGTGCCAGCAGTGAAACAGGGGGGGACTATGGCTACACCTTC

v_gene: TRBV28
j_gene: TRBJ1-5
abundance: -
d_gene: -
CDR3aa: CASSLFGVGQPQHF
CDR3nt: TGTGCCAGCAGTTTATTCGGGGTAGGTCAGCCCCAGCATTTT

v_gene: TRBV11-3
j_gene: TRBJ2-1
abundance: -
d_gene: TRBD2
CDR3aa: CASSSRTSNEQFF
CDR3nt: TGTGCCAGCAGCTCCCGGACTAGCAATGAGCAGTTCTTC

v_gene: TRBV5-1
j_gene: TRBJ2-1
abundance: -
d_gene: TRBD2
CDR3aa: CASSLVAGKNNEQFF
CDR3nt: TGCGCCAGCAGCTTGGTAGCGGGGAAAAACAATGAGCAGTTCTTC

v_gene: TRBV28
j_gene: TRBJ2-7
abundance: -
d_gene: TRBD2
CDR3aa: CASSSPGTSGRTDYEQYF
CDR3nt: TGTGCCAGCAGTTCCCCCGGGACTAGCGGGAGAACCGATTACGAGCAGTACTTC

v_gene: TRBV30
j_gene: TRBJ1-1
abundance: -
d_gene: -
CDR3aa: CAWSRNTEAFF
CDR3nt: TGTGCCTGGAGCAGAAACACTGAAGCTTTCTTT

v_gene: TRBV6-5
j_gene: TRBJ1-3
abundance: -
d_gene: TRBD1
CDR3aa: CASSYGTAGNTIYF
CDR3nt: TGTGCCAGCAGTTACGGGACAGCTGGAAACACCATATATTTT

v_gene: TRBV10-2
j_gene: TRBJ2-7
abundance: -
d_gene: TRBD1
CDR3aa: CASLRRQGAREQYF
CDR3nt: TGCGCCAGCCTCCGGAGGCAGGGGGCAAGAGAGCAGTACTTC

v_gene: TRBV2
j_gene: TRBJ2-1
abundance: -
d_gene: TRBD2
CDR3aa: CASRTSGYYNEQFF
CDR3nt: TGTGCCAGCAGGACTAGCGGGTACTACAATGAGCAGTTCTTC

v_gene: TRBV4-2
j_gene: TRBJ2-7
abundance: -
d_gene: -
CDR3aa: CASSLFGSGNEQYF
CDR3nt: TGTGCCAGCAGCCTCTTCGGGTCAGGGAACGAGCAGTACTTC

v_gene: TRBV5-1
j_gene: TRBJ1-1
abundance: -
d_gene: -
CDR3aa: CASSSEAGGALF
CDR3nt: TGCGCCAGCAGCTCGGAGGCCGGGGGCGCTCTCTTT

v_gene: TRBV14
j_gene: TRBJ2-7
abundance: -
d_gene: -
CDR3aa: CASSGYRVGPGQYF
CDR3nt: TGTGCCAGCAGCGGATACAGGGTCGGCCCTGGGCAGTACTTC

v_gene: TRBV5-6
j_gene: TRBJ1-2
abundance: once
d_gene: -
CDR3aa: CASSFYSNYGYTF
CDR3nt: TGTGCCAGCAGCTTTTATTCTAACTATGGCTACACCTTC

v_gene: TRBV5-1
j_gene: TRBJ1-1
abundance: -
d_gene: -
CDR3aa: CASSLGTGYAFF
CDR3nt: TGCGCCAGCAGCTTGGGGACGGGTTACGCTTTCTTT

v_gene: TRBV19
j_gene: TRBJ2-1
abundance: -
d_gene: -
CDR3aa: CASSIVKSGEQFF
CDR3nt: TGTGCCAGTAGTATAGTGAAGAGCGGTGAGCAGTTCTTC

v_gene: TRBV19
j_gene: TRBJ1-3
abundance: -
d_gene: -
CDR3aa: CASSTGNGNTIYF
CDR3nt: TGTGCCAGTAGTACCGGGAATGGAAACACCATATATTTT

v_gene: TRBV4-1
j_gene: TRBJ2-1
abundance: -
d_gene: -
CDR3aa: CASSQDEVMTFNEQFF
CDR3nt: TGCGCCAGCAGCCAAGATGAGGTGATGACTTTCAATGAGCAGTTCTTC

v_gene: TRBV19
j_gene: TRBJ2-1
abundance: few
d_gene: TRBD2
CDR3aa: CASRWTSGGIGNEQFF
CDR3nt: TGTGCCAGTAGGTGGACTAGCGGGGGGATAGGCAATGAGCAGTTCTTC

v_gene: TRBV5-1
j_gene: TRBJ2-7
abundance: -
d_gene: TRBD2
CDR3aa: CASSLRSTLLAGGREQYF
CDR3nt: TGCGCCAGCAGCTTACGCTCCACACTACTAGCGGGGGGGCGGGAGCAGTACTTC

v_gene: TRBV6-1
j_gene: TRBJ1-5
abundance: -
d_gene: TRBD1
CDR3aa: CASSAHTGGEQPQHF
CDR3nt: TGTGCCAGCAGTGCTCATACAGGGGGCGAGCAGCCCCAGCATTTT

v_gene: TRBV5-4
j_gene: TRBJ2-1
abundance: -
d_gene: TRBD1
CDR3aa: CASSLFTGGYNEQFF
CDR3nt: TGTGCCAGCAGCTTGTTCACAGGGGGCTACAATGAGCAGTTCTTC

v_gene: TRBV5-1
j_gene: TRBJ2-5
abundance: -
d_gene: -
CDR3aa: CASSMSGEETQYF
CDR3nt: TGCGCCAGCAGCATGAGTGGTGAAGAGACCCAGTACTTC

v_gene: TRBV29-1
j_gene: TRBJ2-1
abundance: -
d_gene: -
CDR3aa: CSVDRAGVNEQFF
CDR3nt: TGCAGCGTTGATAGAGCGGGTGTAAATGAGCAGTTCTTC

v_gene: TRBV30
j_gene: TRBJ1-1
abundance: -
d_gene: -
CDR3aa: CAWSVRFTYEAFF
CDR3nt: TGTGCCTGGAGTGTACGCTTTACTTATGAAGCTTTCTTT

v_gene: TRBV28
j_gene: TRBJ1-1
abundance: -
d_gene: -
CDR3aa: CASSRGWGTEAFF
CDR3nt: TGTGCCAGCAGTCGAGGGTGGGGGACTGAAGCTTTCTTT

v_gene: TRBV10-3
j_gene: TRBJ1-3
abundance: -
d_gene: -
CDR3aa: CAINPDASGNTIYF
CDR3nt: TGTGCCATCAATCCCGATGCCTCTGGAAACACCATATATTTT

v_gene: TRBV9
j_gene: TRBJ2-5
abundance: -
d_gene: TRBD1
CDR3aa: CASSVGTGDQYF
CDR3nt: TGTGCCAGCAGCGTAGGGACAGGGGACCAGTACTTC

v_gene: TRBV27
j_gene: TRBJ2-2
abundance: -
d_gene: -
CDR3aa: CASSSRDTNTGELFF
CDR3nt: TGTGCCAGCAGTTCTAGGGATACGAACACCGGGGAGCTGTTTTTT

v_gene: TRBV5-4
j_gene: TRBJ2-3
abundance: -
d_gene: -
CDR3aa: CASSLETGTDTQYF
CDR3nt: TGTGCCAGCAGCCTAGAGACGGGTACAGATACGCAGTATTTT